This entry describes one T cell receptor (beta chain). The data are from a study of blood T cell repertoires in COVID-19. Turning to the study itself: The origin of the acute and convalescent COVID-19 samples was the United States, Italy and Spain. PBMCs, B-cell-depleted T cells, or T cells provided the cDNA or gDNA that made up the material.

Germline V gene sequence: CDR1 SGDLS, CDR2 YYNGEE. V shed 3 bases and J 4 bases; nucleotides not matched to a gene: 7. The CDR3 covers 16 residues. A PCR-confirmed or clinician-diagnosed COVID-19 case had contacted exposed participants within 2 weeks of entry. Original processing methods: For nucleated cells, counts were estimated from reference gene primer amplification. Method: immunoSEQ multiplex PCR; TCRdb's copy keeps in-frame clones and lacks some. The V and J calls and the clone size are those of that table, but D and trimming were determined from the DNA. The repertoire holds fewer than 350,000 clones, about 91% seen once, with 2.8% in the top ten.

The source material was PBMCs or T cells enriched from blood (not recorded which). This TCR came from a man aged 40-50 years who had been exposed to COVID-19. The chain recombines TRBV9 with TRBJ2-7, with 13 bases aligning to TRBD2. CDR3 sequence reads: CASSGDGLAGAYEQYF. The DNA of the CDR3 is TGTGCCAGCAGCGGGGACGGACTAGCGGGAGCGTACGAGCAGTACTTC.